Following are 13 T cell receptor beta chains from one sample sequenced in a study of technical replicates of blood from a handful of donors. Sequenced by immunoSEQ multiplex PCR; TCRdb stores in-frame clones only, minus some. The data contain about 78,000 clones, roughly 94% of them singletons. The sample was T cells isolated from PBMCs. The receptors stem from a human donor in good health.

This clone was counted a single time. The rearrangement joins TRBV15 to TRBJ1-5, with D perhaps matching TRBD1 (6 bases). The germline CDR1 and CDR2 sequences are LNHNV and YYDKDF (reference sequence). V gave up 5 bases and J gave up 7 bases, with 18 bases separating them. CDR3 length: 15 residues. In DNA form, the CDR3 reads TGTGCCACCAGCTTTCACAGGGATCGGTGGCAGCCCCAGCATTTT. This codes for CATSFHRDRWQPQHF.

The V call is TRBV11-3, the J call TRBJ2-1; 9 nucleotides match TRBD2. Trimming removed 5 bases from V and 10 bases from J; junction bases left unmatched: 15. The CDR3 is made up of 16 amino acids. CDR1 SGHNT and CDR2 YENEEA come from the germline V gene. CDR3 loop: CASSPSAGTSLGEQFF. The DNA of the CDR3 is TGTGCCAGCAGCCCTTCGGCCGGGACTAGCTTGGGCGAGCAGTTCTTC.

The chain couples TRBV19 to TRBJ2-7; the D is unclear. The CDR3 has 14 amino acids. V lost 1 base and J lost 2, with 9 bases in between. Germline V gene sequence: CDR1 LNHDA, CDR2 SQIVND (reference sequence). CDR3 nucleotides: TGTGCCAGTAGTATAGCGGTCCAAACCTACGAGCAGTACTTC. Its translation: CASSIAVQTYEQYF. Full variable domain (remainder filled in from reference TRBV19 and TRBJ2-7): DGGITQSPKYLFRKEGQNVTLSCEQNLNHDAMYWYRQDPGQGLRLIYYSQIVNDFQKGDIAEGYSVSREKKESFPLTVTSAQKNPTAFYLCASSIAVQTYEQYFGPGTRLTVT.

V is TRBV19 and J is TRBJ1-5; D possibly corresponds to TRBD1 (5 bases). CDR3 length: 14 amino acids. V lost 4 bases and J 5 bases, leaving 12 bases between the germline ends. CDR1 and CDR2 (germline): LNHDA, SQIVND (reference sequence). CDR3 sequence (DNA): TGTGCCAGTAGTACCAGGGTCGAGTATCAGCCCCAGCATTTT. It encodes CASSTRVEYQPQHF.

The chain combines TRBV19 with TRBJ2-1; 7 bases match TRBD2. The junction had 6 bases not matched to a gene; V was cut back by 4 bases and J by 0 bases. In germline, CDR1 is LNHDA, CDR2 SQIVND (reference sequence). There are 16 residues in the CDR3. CDR3 residues: CASSTQREPSYNEQFF. CDR3 DNA sequence: TGTGCCAGTAGTACCCAGCGGGAACCCTCCTACAATGAGCAGTTCTTC.

The chain combines TRBV19 with TRBJ2-5; 7 bases agree with TRBD1. Per the germline V gene, CDR1 is LNHDA and CDR2 is SQIVND (reference sequence). With 8 bases clipped from V and 7 bases from J, the junction kept 16 bases outside the gene matches. The CDR3 is made up of 15 amino acids. CDR3 nucleotide sequence: TGTGCCAGTGGCCTCTCAACAGGGGCTTGGTGGACCCAGTACTTC. Translation gives CASGLSTGAWWTQYF.

This clone was picked up one time. The chain combines TRBV29-1 with TRBJ1-3, with D possibly being TRBD1 (5 bases). The V gene's germline CDR1 is SQVTM and CDR2 ANQGSEA. The V end lost 7 bases, the J end lost 0 bases, and 10 bases lay between the germline ends. This CDR3 is built from 13 residues. The CDR3 loop is CSAVGGSGNTIYF. The CDR3 bases are TGCAGCGCGGTGGGGGGCTCTGGAAACACCATATATTTT.

The rearrangement joins TRBV2 to TRBJ2-7; 8 bases are a match to TRBD1. Germline loops: CDR1 SNHLY, CDR2 FYNNEI. The CDR3 sequence is 14 residues long. The V segment lost 4 bases and the J segment 4 bases; nucleotides outside the gene matches: 6. DNA for the CDR3: TGTGCCAGCAGTGTTCGGACAGGGCTATACGAGCAGTACTTC. Protein product: CASSVRTGLYEQYF.

The chain joins TRBV10-3 to TRBJ1-1, with TRBD1 matching 7 bases. Germline CDR1 reads ENHRY; CDR2 reads SYGVKD. This CDR3 comprises 15 residues. The V segment lost 2 bases and the J segment 2 bases; nucleotides outside the gene matches: 5. The CDR3 DNA follows: TGTGCCATCAGTGAGGAGGGGGCGGGAAACACTGAAGCTTTCTTT. Protein product: CAISEEGAGNTEAFF.

The chain links TRBV5-1 to TRBJ1-1; 7 positions agree with TRBD1. Germline loops: CDR1 SGHRS, CDR2 YFSETQ. Trimming took 4 bases from V and 4 from J; bases not matched to a gene: 10. CDR3 size: 15 residues. The CDR3 region has the DNA TGCGCCAGCAGCAGCCCAACCCCAGGGGGCACTGAAGCTTTCTTT. It translates to CASSSPTPGGTEAFF.

The CDR3 reads CASSQEGQGNEQFF. The CDR3 nucleotides are TGCGCCAGCAGCCAAGAGGGACAGGGGAATGAGCAGTTCTTC. The chain joins TRBV4-1 to TRBJ2-1; 10 bases are a match to TRBD1. This CDR3 is built from 14 residues. The J segment lost 7 bases and the V segment lost 0 bases, leaving 0 bases of the junction unmatched. Germline V CDR1 and CDR2: MGHRA, YSYEKL.

This clone was detected once. The rearrangement uses TRBV6-1 and TRBJ1-5; 8 nucleotides align to TRBD1. This CDR3 is 16 amino acids long. J was trimmed by 6 bases and V by 4 bases; bases with no gene match: 11. Per the germline V gene, CDR1 is MNHNS and CDR2 is SASEGT. The CDR3 DNA reads as TGTGCCAGCAGTGCTTTGGCAGGGGGCTGGGTTCAGCCCCAGCATTTT. It codes for CASSALAGGWVQPQHF.

Here the CDR3 DNA reads TGTGCCAGCAGCGACGTGCAGGGGGTCCACGAGCAGTACTTC. Translation: CASSDVQGVHEQYF. The V gene is TRBV5-6, the J gene TRBJ2-7; 7 bases map to TRBD1. Germline V gene data show CDR1 as SGHDT and CDR2 as YYEEEE. Germline trimming cut 4 bases from V and 5 bases from J; bases unmatched to any gene: 9. The CDR3 is made up of 14 amino acids. Combining the CDR3 with reference TRBV5-6 and TRBJ2-7 gives the whole variable domain DAGVTQSPTHLIKTRGQQVTLRCSPKSGHDTVSWYQQALGQGPQFIFQYYEEEERQRGNFPDRFSGHQFPNYSSELNVNALLLGDSALYLCASSDVQGVHEQYFGPGTRLTVT.